The 25 T cell receptor beta chains below were found in one sample sequenced in a study of identical twins. A single record per CDR3 protein comes from TCRdb applying MiXCR to the 5' RACE reads. The data show approximately 500,000 distinct CDR3 sequences, 12% to 15% seen once. A further study also used this sample, focusing on yellow fever vaccine responses in identical twins.

The sequenced sample consisted of CD4+ T cells sorted from blood. These receptors came from a woman between 18 and 29 years old in good health.

The table lists this clonotype with many counts. The rearrangement links TRBV6-1 to TRBJ1-5, with 9 nucleotides matching TRBD1. Trimming removed 6 bases from V and 5 bases from J; junction bases left unmatched: 5. Per the germline V gene, CDR1 is MNHNS and CDR2 is SASEGT. The CDR3 has 14 residues. The DNA for the CDR3 is TGTGCCAGCAGAGGACAGGGGAACTATCAGCCCCAGCATTTT. Its protein product is CASRGQGNYQPQHF.

The CDR3 loop is CASSTGGKDYEQYF. The CDR3 DNA is TGTGCCAGCAGCACAGGGGGGAAGGACTACGAGCAGTACTTC. The chain uses TRBV12-3 or TRBV12-4 and TRBJ2-7; 8 bases are a match to TRBD1. V lost 6 bases, J lost 3 bases, and 7 bases stayed unmatched. This CDR3 is 14 amino acids long.

Here the CDR3 DNA reads TGTGCCAGCAGCCCCCGCGGGGCCGGGTTTGAAAAACTGTTTTTT. This encodes CASSPRGAGFEKLFF. The chain links TRBV3-1 to TRBJ1-4; possibly TRBD1 for D (5 bases). Germline V gene lookup returns CDR1 LGHDT and CDR2 YNNKEL (reference sequence). The CDR3 covers 15 residues. Trimming shortened V by 4 bases and J by 7 bases, and 16 bases separated the two germline ends.

The genes are TRBV10-3 and TRBJ2-7; D is ambiguous. This CDR3 region has 15 residues. Germline assignment: CDR1 ENHRY and CDR2 SYGVKD. V lost 5 bases, J lost 1 base, and 15 bases lay in between. CDR3 loop: CAISPGLDPSYEQYF. CDR3 DNA sequence: TGTGCCATCAGTCCGGGCCTAGACCCTTCCTACGAGCAGTACTTC.

CDR3 in amino acids: CASSTSGGNTGELFF. The DNA of the CDR3 is TGTGCCAGCAGCACTAGCGGGGGGAACACCGGGGAGCTGTTTTTT. The chain uses TRBV7-7 and TRBJ2-2; 11 bases are shared with TRBD2. This CDR3 comprises 15 residues. Germline CDR1 and CDR2: SSHAT and FNYEAQ (reference sequence). V lost 5 bases, J lost 1 base, and 0 bases stayed unmatched.

The table lists this clonotype with a few counts. The chain couples TRBV12-5 to TRBJ2-2; D remains unclear. The CDR3 loop spans 13 amino acids. The V gene's germline CDR1 is LGHNT and CDR2 FRNRAP. Between the trimmed V and J ends, which lost 5 bases and 4 bases, there was a span of 8 bases. The CDR3 sequence: CASGPPFTGELFF. The CDR3 bases are TGTGCTAGTGGTCCCCCCTTCACCGGGGAGCTGTTTTTT.

V is TRBV29-1 and J is TRBJ2-3; D is unresolved. V was clipped by 2 bases and J by 0 bases, with 12 bases between them. This CDR3 comprises 15 residues. Germline V gene data show CDR1 as SQVTM and CDR2 as ANQGSEA. CDR3 DNA: TGCAGCGTTGAACCGGGCCAGCGAAGCACAGATACGCAGTATTTT. This sequence encodes CSVEPGQRSTDTQYF.

This chain joins TRBV20-1 and TRBJ2-1, with 9 positions matching TRBD2. Germline CDR1 and CDR2: DFQATT and SNEGSKA (reference sequence). The CDR3 is made up of 16 amino acids. Unmatched junction bases numbered 11, after V lost 0 bases and J lost 8 bases. CDR3 sequence reads: CSARDRGTSFSDEQFF. The CDR3 nucleotides read TGCAGTGCTAGAGATAGGGGGACTAGCTTTTCGGATGAGCAGTTCTTC.

This clonotype came up many times. The chain combines TRBV6-1 with TRBJ2-3, with 11 bases fitting TRBD1. Germline CDR1 MNHNS, CDR2 SASEGT. The V segment lost 10 bases and the J segment 4 bases; nucleotides outside the gene matches: 7. This CDR3 has 14 residues. The CDR3 here is CATLGTGGSDTQYF. DNA of the CDR3: TGTGCCACCCTTGGGACAGGGGGATCAGATACGCAGTATTTT.

This clonotype was seen a handful of times. The chain links TRBV6-2 or TRBV6-3 to TRBJ2-7; 10 bases align to TRBD1. This CDR3 spans 14 amino acids. Looked up from germline, CDR1 is MNHEY and CDR2 is SVGEGT. With V trimmed by 6 bases and J by 4 bases, 6 bases remained unmatched. The CDR3 DNA follows: TGTGCCAGCAGAATGGGGACAGGGGTTTACGAGCAGTACGTC. Its protein product is CASRMGTGVYEQYV.

The chain uses TRBV28 and TRBJ2-2, with D tentatively TRBD2 (5 bases). This CDR3 contains 14 residues. V was clipped by 8 bases and J by 6 bases, with 16 bases between them. Germline V gene data show CDR1 as MDHEN and CDR2 as SYDVKM. CDR3 loop: CASLKAGAAGELFF. The CDR3 bases are TGTGCCAGCCTTAAGGCGGGCGCGGCCGGGGAGCTGTTTTTT.

The chain combines TRBV12-3 or TRBV12-4 with TRBJ2-1, with 7 bases lining up with TRBD2. Trimming took 5 bases from V and 6 from J; bases not matched to a gene: 7. The CDR3 runs 14 residues. The CDR3 spells CASSRTSGFNEQFF. The CDR3 DNA sequence: TGTGCCAGCAGTCGGACTAGTGGATTCAATGAGCAGTTCTTC.

This clonotype was picked up a small number of times. This CDR3 reads CASSQEGLANTGELFF. The CDR3 region has the DNA TGCGCCAGCAGCCAAGAAGGACTGGCGAACACCGGGGAGCTGTTTTTT. V and J are TRBV4-1 and TRBJ2-2; D is perhaps TRBD2 (5 bases). V was trimmed by 0 bases and J by 0 bases, leaving 8 bases between them. The CDR3 is made up of 16 amino acids. Germline V lookup: CDR1 MGHRA, CDR2 YSYEKL.

This clonotype was seen repeatedly, ten times or more. The rearrangement links TRBV29-1 to TRBJ2-1; D is ambiguous. Germline CDR1 reads SQVTM; CDR2 reads ANQGSEA. V lost 7 bases to trimming and J lost 0 bases, with 10 bases between them. The CDR3 is made up of 13 amino acids. CDR3 sequence: CSARKSSYNEQFF. CDR3 DNA sequence: TGCAGCGCCCGGAAGAGCTCCTACAATGAGCAGTTCTTC.

This chain joins TRBV29-1 and TRBJ2-2; D remains ambiguous. With 4 bases removed from V and 8 bases from J, the gap between germline ends came to 8 bases. The germline V gene encodes CDR1 SQVTM and CDR2 ANQGSEA. This CDR3 comprises 11 residues. CDR3 region: CSVAGFGELFF. DNA of the CDR3: TGCAGCGTTGCCGGATTTGGGGAGCTGTTTTTT.

The chain couples TRBV20-1 to TRBJ1-2; D unresolved. Germline CDR1 and CDR2: DFQATT and SNEGSKA (reference sequence). This CDR3 region has 11 residues. The DNA of the CDR3 is TGCACCTCTGACCGGTTATATGGCTACACCTTC. It is translated as CTSDRLYGYTF.

This sequence joins TRBV12-3 or TRBV12-4 and TRBJ2-5; 9 bases agree with TRBD2. The V and J ends lost 6 bases and 3 bases, in that order; junction bases with no gene match: 11. This CDR3 region has 16 residues. The CDR3 nucleotides are TGTGCCAGCAGGGGCTCCGGCCGGACTAGCGAAGAGACCCAGTACTTC. This translates into CASRGSGRTSEETQYF.

This clonotype has just a few counts. V gene TRBV4-1 combines with J gene TRBJ1-4, with D tentatively TRBD1 (5 bases). The CDR3 runs to 13 residues. With 0 bases removed from V and 14 bases from J, the gap between germline ends came to 13 bases. CDR1 is MGHRA and CDR2 is YSYEKL in the germline V gene. CDR3 in amino acids: CASSQDHLGGLFF. The CDR3 bases are TGCGCCAGCAGCCAAGATCATTTGGGGGGTCTGTTTTTT.

This clonotype was found many times. The chain links TRBV6-6 to TRBJ2-7, with D hard to call. CDR1 is MNHNY and CDR2 is SVGAGI in the germline V gene (reference sequence). Deletions cut 2 bases from V and 2 bases from J, with 7 bases between. The CDR3 has 13 residues. CDR3 DNA sequence: TGTGCCAGCAGTTACAACCTGGCCTACGAGCAGTACTTC. Translated: CASSYNLAYEQYF.

This clonotype appeared many times. The rearrangement uses TRBV6-6 and TRBJ2-7; D is unclear. The CDR3 consists of 11 residues. The ends were cut back, 4 bases at V and 3 bases at J, with 4 bases in the middle. The V gene's germline CDR1 is MNHNY and CDR2 SVGAGI (reference sequence). The CDR3 nucleotides are TGTGCCAGCAGTTCATACTACGAGCAGTACTTC. As protein: CASSSYYEQYF.

The rearrangement joins TRBV11-2 to TRBJ2-7, with TRBD1 matching over 10 bases. This CDR3 is built from 18 residues. CDR1 SGHAT and CDR2 FQNNGV come from the germline V gene. V shed 4 bases, J shed 3 bases, and the junction held 15 bases outside the gene matches. The CDR3 DNA follows: TGTGCCAGCAGCTCCGCCCCCCGACAGGGGGCAAAGAGCTACGAGCAGTACTTC. As protein: CASSSAPRQGAKSYEQYF.

The CDR3 loop is CASSYRVGAGANVLTF. The DNA of the CDR3 is TGTGCCAGCAGTTACAGGGTCGGTGCTGGGGCCAACGTCCTGACTTTC. The chain recombines TRBV6-5 with TRBJ2-6; D not resolved. The CDR3 spans 16 residues. In germline, CDR1 is MNHEY, CDR2 SVGAGI. V was cut by 2 bases and J by 2 bases, with 10 bases left in between.

The chain uses TRBV19 and TRBJ2-3; D unclear. CDR1 is LNHDA and CDR2 is SQIVND in the germline V gene (reference sequence). Between the trimmed V and J ends, which lost 3 bases and 2 bases, there was a span of 12 bases. This CDR3 region has 15 residues. CDR3 sequence reads: CASSMFSGNTDTQYF. Written as DNA, the CDR3 is TGTGCCAGTAGTATGTTTTCCGGAAACACAGATACGCAGTATTTT.

The sample holds a few counts of this clonotype. This chain connects TRBV5-5 to TRBJ1-6; the match to TRBD1 covers 7 bases. Per the germline V gene, CDR1 is SGHKS and CDR2 is YYEKEE (reference sequence). V was pared by 4 bases and J by 6 bases, with 7 bases of the junction left unmatched. The length of the CDR3 is 15 residues. The CDR3: CASSRTGELNSPLHF. In DNA form, the CDR3 reads TGTGCCAGCAGCCGAACAGGGGAACTTAATTCACCCCTCCACTTT.

This chain links TRBV5-6 with TRBJ2-7, with 7 nucleotides matching TRBD1. V lost 7 bases and J lost 4; bases outside the gene matches: 5. Germline assignment: CDR1 SGHDT and CDR2 YYEEEE. CDR3 length equals 12 residues. CDR3 DNA: TGTGCCAGCCGATTGACAGGGTACGAGCAGTACTTC. It encodes CASRLTGYEQYF.